The 23 T cell receptor beta chains reported below all come from one sample, sequenced in a study of identical twins. TCRdb processed the 5' RACE reads anew with MiXCR; each CDR3 protein has one entry. Of 1.5 million or so distinct CDR3 sequences in the sample, less than 40% were seen once. Source material: cord blood. These receptors came from a newborn girl in good health.

This clonotype was recorded a few times. The gene calls are TRBV3-1 and TRBJ2-3, with D possibly being TRBD2 (6 bases). This CDR3 comprises 15 residues. The V gene's germline CDR1 is LGHDT and CDR2 YNNKEL (reference sequence). V gave up 4 bases and J gave up 6 bases, with 17 bases separating them. CDR3 in amino acids: CASSRHTSPKDTQYF. In DNA, the CDR3 is TGTGCCAGCAGCCGTCACACTAGCCCGAAGGATACGCAGTATTTT.

This clonotype was detected a few times. V and J are TRBV4-1 and TRBJ2-2; the match to TRBD1 covers 7 bases. The CDR3 loop spans 18 amino acids. Germline assignment: CDR1 MGHRA and CDR2 YSYEKL. V trimming: 2 bases; J trimming: 2 bases; junction bases outside the gene matches: 11. CDR3 DNA sequence: TGCGCCAGCAGCCAACCTCGGGACAGACAGACTAACACCGGGGAGCTGTTTTTT. Its protein is CASSQPRDRQTNTGELFF.

The chain's CDR3 is CASSDPGTGNTEAFF. The CDR3 DNA is TGTGCCAGCAGTGACCCAGGGACAGGGAACACTGAAGCTTTCTTT. V is TRBV25-1 and J is TRBJ1-1, with 8 bases matching TRBD1. Unmatched junction bases numbered 4, after V lost 3 bases and J lost 1 base. Germline CDR1 and CDR2: MGHDK and SYGVNS. This CDR3 contains 15 residues.

J is TRBJ2-1 and V is TRBV4-1; 9 bases are shared with TRBD1. Trimming took 4 bases from V and 8 from J; bases not matched to a gene: 12. Germline V CDR1 and CDR2: MGHRA, YSYEKL. The CDR3 consists of 16 residues. CDR3 loop: CASSPRYGTGFDEQFF. The CDR3, as DNA: TGCGCCAGCAGCCCAAGATACGGGACAGGGTTTGATGAGCAGTTCTTC.

V usage is TRBV3-1 and J usage is TRBJ2-1; D is ambiguous. This CDR3 is 17 amino acids long. In germline, CDR1 is LGHDT, CDR2 YNNKEL (reference sequence). V was trimmed by 4 bases and J by 8 bases, leaving 24 bases between them. CDR3 sequence reads: CASSPTGLASGIHEQFF. The CDR3 DNA reads as TGTGCCAGCAGCCCGACGGGTTTGGCTAGTGGGATCCATGAGCAGTTCTTC.

The chain links TRBV21-1 to TRBJ1-2. TRBV21-1 is assigned pseudogene status. The length of the CDR3 is 14 residues. CDR3 loop: CASSKGLGYYGYTF. CDR3 bases: TGTGCCAGCAGCAAAGGGTTGGGGTACTATGGCTACACCTTC.

The rearrangement uses TRBV5-1 and TRBJ2-4; D is undetermined. With the DNA end fitting TRBJ2-7 better, the J assignment may be wrong. The germline gives CDR1 SGHRS, CDR2 YFSETQ. The length of the CDR3 is 16 residues. CDR3 DNA: TGCGCCAGCAGCCTGGCCACCCTAGGCCAAACCTACGAGCAGTACTTC. This encodes CASSLATLGQTYEQYF.

The chain links TRBV7-6 to TRBJ2-7; a possible D gene is TRBD1 (5 bases). The CDR3 is made up of 14 amino acids. The V and J ends lost 4 bases and 2 bases respectively, with 12 bases between them. Germline assignment: CDR1 SGHVS and CDR2 FNYEAQ. This CDR3 reads CASSSIRGTYEQYF. CDR3 DNA: TGTGCCAGCAGCTCAATAAGGGGAACCTACGAGCAGTACTTC. Filled out from reference TRBV7-6 and TRBJ2-7, the complete variable domain reads GAGVSQSPRYKVTKRGQDVALRCDPISGHVSLYWYRQALGQGPEFLTYFNYEAQQDKSGLPNDRFSAERPEGSISTLTIQRTEQRDSAMYRCASSSIRGTYEQYFGPGTRLTVT.

The rearrangement links TRBV7-2 to TRBJ2-7; D possibly corresponds to TRBD2 (5 bases). Trimming cost V 0 bases and J 2 bases, with 11 bases left between them. CDR1 is SGHTA and CDR2 is FQGNSA in the germline V gene. CDR3 length equals 15 residues. CDR3 region: CASSLAGALTYEQYF. The CDR3 DNA reads as TGTGCCAGCAGCTTAGCGGGAGCCCTTACCTACGAGCAGTACTTC. Together with reference TRBV7-2 and TRBJ2-7, the CDR3 gives the full variable domain: GAGVSQSPSNKVTEKGKDVELRCDPISGHTALYWYRQSLGQGLEFLIYFQGNSAPDKSGLPSDRFSAERTGGSVSTLTIQRTQQEDSAVYLCASSLAGALTYEQYFGPGTRLTVT.

The chain is built from TRBV5-1 and TRBJ2-3; TRBD1 might be the D (6 bases). Trimming took off 3 bases at V and 4 bases at J, with 18 bases between the two ends. The CDR3 runs to 16 residues. CDR1 SGHRS and CDR2 YFSETQ come from the germline V gene. CDR3 in amino acids: CASSSPRHRVSDTQYF. CDR3 sequence (DNA): TGCGCCAGCAGCTCCCCGCGGCACAGGGTCTCAGATACGCAGTATTTT.

This chain joins TRBV28 and TRBJ2-1; TRBD2 matches at 8 bases. The trim removed 5 bases at V and 6 bases at J, leaving 12 bases unmatched. CDR3 length: 16 residues. Per the germline V gene, CDR1 is MDHEN and CDR2 is SYDVKM. The CDR3 DNA reads as TGTGCCAGCAGTCGACTTCAGCGGGAGCGACCCAATGAGCAGTTCTTC. This translates into CASSRLQRERPNEQFF.

The chain carries TRBV24-1 and TRBJ2-3; 11 bases match TRBD1. The germline gives CDR1 KGHDR, CDR2 SFDVKD. The length of the CDR3 is 16 residues. The trim removed 3 bases at V and 3 bases at J, leaving 4 bases unmatched. CDR3 in DNA: TGTGCCACCAGTGATCGGACAGGGGGCACAACAGATACGCAGTATTTT. Amino acids: CATSDRTGGTTDTQYF.

The chain recombines TRBV14 with TRBJ2-7, with no clear D. The CDR3 runs 16 residues. Germline V lookup: CDR1 SGHDN, CDR2 FVKESK. V was cut by 0 bases and J by 4 bases, with 16 bases left in between. The CDR3 DNA reads TGTGCCAGCAGCCAAGATAGGCCCACAAGACTTTACGAGCAGTACTTC. Residues: CASSQDRPTRLYEQYF.

This clonotype has a handful of counts. The genes are TRBV5-1 and TRBJ1-1; a possible D gene is TRBD1 (5 bases). The CDR3 contains 15 residues. The V gene's germline CDR1 is SGHRS and CDR2 YFSETQ. Deletions cut 0 bases from V and 9 bases from J, with 18 bases between. The DNA of the CDR3 is TGCGCCAGCAGCTTGGACCCCCAGGGACCTAGTCAAGCTTTCTTT. The encoded protein is CASSLDPQGPSQAFF.

This clonotype occurred once. V and J are TRBV5-1 and TRBJ2-2; D call uncertain. The V end lost 3 bases, the J end lost 0 bases, and 9 bases lay between the germline ends. The CDR3 extends over 15 amino acids. CDR1 is SGHRS, CDR2 YFSETQ, per germline. The CDR3 DNA reads TGCGCCAGCAGCTCAGTGGTAACGAACACCGGGGAGCTGTTTTTT. Protein product: CASSSVVTNTGELFF.

The J gene is TRBJ1-1, the V gene TRBV29-1; maybe TRBD1 (5 bases). The length of the CDR3 is 15 residues. V gave up 7 bases and J gave up 1 base, with 19 bases separating them. CDR1 and CDR2 (germline): SQVTM, ANQGSEA. The CDR3: CSGRRFGHKNTEAFF. Written as DNA, the CDR3 is TGCAGCGGGAGGAGGTTCGGACATAAGAACACTGAAGCTTTCTTT.

This clonotype was recorded at least ten times. V and J are TRBV5-1 and TRBJ2-7; TRBD2 agrees at 9 bases. The ends lost 1 base at V and 0 bases at J; junction bases unmatched: 2. The length of the CDR3 is 15 residues. CDR1 is SGHRS and CDR2 is YFSETQ in the germline V gene. The CDR3 sequence: CASSLLAGSSYEQYF. The CDR3 nucleotides are TGCGCCAGCAGCTTGCTAGCGGGGAGCTCCTACGAGCAGTACTTC. The full variable domain, with the rest looked up from reference TRBV5-1 and TRBJ2-7, is KAGVTQTPRYLIKTRGQQVTLSCSPISGHRSVSWYQQTPGQGLQFLFEYFSETQRNKGNFPGRFSGRQFSNSRSEMNVSTLELGDSALYLCASSLLAGSSYEQYFGPGTRLTVT.

This clonotype was recorded a few times. The genes are TRBV9 and TRBJ2-4; D gene unclear. The CDR3 extends over 16 amino acids. From germline, CDR1 is SGDLS and CDR2 YYNGEE. Trimming removed 0 bases at V and 2 bases at J, with 12 bases between. In nucleotides, the CDR3 is TGTGCCAGCAGCGTAGGGAGATATGAAACCAAAAACATTCAGTACTTC. Translation gives CASSVGRYETKNIQYF.

Turning to this clonotype: A much larger clone is a single base away; this may be a read error. This chain links TRBV21-1 with TRBJ2-4. The J call may be in error: the DNA end matches TRBJ2-7 better. TRBV21-1 is a listed pseudogene. The CDR3 is made up of 14 amino acids. CDR3 DNA: TGTGCCAGCAGCAGAGTTCAGGAAAGGTACGAGCAGTACTTC. Encoded protein: CASSRVQERYEQYF.

The chain combines TRBV7-9 with TRBJ1-2; TRBD1 matches at 9 bases. Germline V gene data show CDR1 as SEHNR and CDR2 as FQNEAQ (reference sequence). Trimming cost V 5 bases and J 4 bases; bases outside gene matches: 20. CDR3 size: 19 residues. The chain's CDR3 is CASSLSKEPGQGGGYGYTF. The DNA for the CDR3 is TGTGCCAGCAGCCTAAGTAAGGAACCGGGACAGGGAGGTGGCTATGGCTACACCTTC.

This clonotype was detected a few times. The chain combines TRBV20-1 with TRBJ1-5; 12 bases line up with TRBD1. J gave up 5 bases and V 3 bases, and 5 bases lay outside the gene matches. In germline, CDR1 is DFQATT, CDR2 SNEGSKA (reference sequence). CDR3 size: 15 residues. The CDR3 protein is CSARPGTGGYQPQHF. As DNA, the CDR3 is TGCAGTGCTAGGCCCGGGACAGGGGGCTATCAGCCCCAGCATTTT.

V is TRBV5-1 and J is TRBJ2-7; tentatively, D is TRBD1 or TRBD2 (5 bases each). Trimming stripped 6 bases from V and 0 bases from J, with 10 bases between. The germline V gene has CDR1 SGHRS and CDR2 YFSETQ. The CDR3 sequence is 13 residues long. This CDR3 is CASKWGSSYEQYF. The DNA of the CDR3 is TGCGCCAGCAAATGGGGGAGCTCCTACGAGCAGTACTTC.

There are a few counts of this clonotype. V is TRBV12-3 or TRBV12-4 and J is TRBJ2-5; D not resolved. The V end was cut by 5 bases, the J end by 1 base, with 20 bases between. The CDR3 extends over 17 amino acids. The CDR3 sequence: CASSTTHPKWGQETQYF. For the CDR3, the DNA is TGTGCCAGCAGTACCACACACCCCAAATGGGGCCAAGAGACCCAGTACTTC.